The rows below give T cell receptor beta chains drawn from one sample of a study of blood T cell repertoires in COVID-19. Sequenced by immunoSEQ multiplex PCR; TCRdb stores in-frame clones only, minus some. The table includes 45,000 to 55,000 clones, 84% detected once. Sequencing input: peripheral blood. Receptors originate from a man aged 50-59 years with acute or convalescent COVID-19. Each CDR3 is given without its conserved first and last residue. D genes are given only for firm matches.

J gene: TRBJ2-5; D gene: -; V gene: TRBV24-1; CDR3 protein: ATSGEDTQETQY
J gene: TRBJ2-2; D gene: TRBD1; V gene: TRBV2; CDR3 protein: ASSMGTELFGGELF
J gene: TRBJ1-5; D gene: -; V gene: TRBV6-5; CDR3 protein: ASRAGGNQPQH
J gene: TRBJ2-3; D gene: -; V gene: TRBV9; CDR3 protein: ASSVASGRDTQY
J gene: TRBJ2-5; D gene: TRBD1; V gene: TRBV5-4; CDR3 protein: ASSLKGAWGTQY
J gene: TRBJ2-5; D gene: TRBD1; V gene: TRBV28; CDR3 protein: ASSRQGAGETQY
J gene: TRBJ2-5; D gene: TRBD1; V gene: TRBV5-6; CDR3 protein: ASRNAWAGGLETQY
J gene: TRBJ1-1; D gene: -; V gene: TRBV13; CDR3 protein: ASSPGWNLNTEAF
J gene: TRBJ2-2; D gene: TRBD2; V gene: TRBV6-1; CDR3 protein: ASSERSLAVSGELF
J gene: TRBJ1-2; D gene: TRBD1; V gene: TRBV29-1; CDR3 protein: SAGQGDYGYT
J gene: TRBJ2-3; D gene: -; V gene: TRBV7-6; CDR3 protein: ASSPRLGATDTQY
J gene: TRBJ2-5; D gene: TRBD1; V gene: TRBV20-1; CDR3 protein: SASYQGDLETQY
J gene: TRBJ1-5; D gene: -; V gene: TRBV2; CDR3 protein: ASKGNSKHQPQH
J gene: TRBJ1-5; D gene: -; V gene: TRBV9; CDR3 protein: ASSGQRRYQPQH
J gene: TRBJ2-3; D gene: TRBD1; V gene: TRBV6-5; CDR3 protein: ATRDRGSDTQY
J gene: TRBJ1-5; D gene: -; V gene: TRBV6-5; CDR3 protein: ASLSGSNQPQH
J gene: TRBJ2-2; D gene: TRBD2; V gene: TRBV11-3; CDR3 protein: ASSRAGGQGTGELF